The 7 T cell receptor beta chains listed next were all sequenced from one sample in a study of cytomegalovirus exposure and HLA in healthy donors. PCR primers comprised 60 Vbeta and 13 Jbeta primers. Sequencing was performed with immunoSEQ multiplex PCR; in TCRdb, only in-frame clones are kept and a portion is missing. The sample gives under 150,000 clones, 80% of which show up once; approximately 2.1% is in the top ten. Sequencing used PBMCs. The receptors originated from a man in his thirties or forties in good health and CMV-seronegative.

J is TRBJ1-5 and V is TRBV7-8; D ambiguous. The CDR3 length is 13 residues. Germline loops: CDR1 SGHVS, CDR2 FQNEAQ. Trimming shortened V by 1 base and J by 7 bases, and 8 bases separated the two germline ends. CDR3 protein: CASSLDSTQPQHF. The CDR3 nucleotides are TGTGCCAGCAGCTTAGATTCTACCCAGCCCCAGCATTTT.

The chain is built from TRBV9 and TRBJ1-1; 7 bases fit TRBD1. The CDR3 is 14 amino acids. Germline V CDR1 and CDR2: SGDLS, YYNGEE. V dropped 3 bases and J dropped 4; count of bases not matched to a gene: 6. The CDR3 region has the DNA TGTGCCAGCAGCGGAAGACAGGGTATCACTGAAGCTTTCTTT. This codes for CASSGRQGITEAFF.

The chain is built from TRBV18 and TRBJ1-2, with 10 bases lining up with TRBD1. CDR3 size: 14 residues. Germline V lookup: CDR1 KGHSH, CDR2 LQKENI. The V and J ends lost 3 bases and 4 bases, in that order; junction bases with no gene match: 2. The CDR3 loop is CASSPGQGSYGYTF. The CDR3 DNA reads TGTGCCAGCTCACCGGGACAGGGGAGCTATGGCTACACCTTC.

CDR3 bases: TGTGCCAGCAGCCTCTCGGTAGGGGTCAACTCTGGGGCCAACGTCCTGACTTTC. Residues: CASSLSVGVNSGANVLTF. The rearrangement joins TRBV9 to TRBJ2-6, with a tentative D call TRBD1 (5 bases). V dropped 4 bases and J dropped 0 bases, with 17 bases sitting between them. CDR1 SGDLS and CDR2 YYNGEE come from the germline V gene. The CDR3 has 18 residues.

The rearrangement joins TRBV7-3 to TRBJ2-1; a weak D match, TRBD2 (5 bases). V gave up 5 bases and J gave up 0 bases, with 14 bases separating them. CDR3 length: 16 amino acids. Germline V CDR1 and CDR2: SGHTA, FQGTGA. The CDR3 DNA sequence: TGTGCCAGCAGCCCGTTGCGTAGCGACTCCTACAATGAGCAGTTCTTC. Amino acids: CASSPLRSDSYNEQFF. Full variable domain (remainder filled in from reference TRBV7-3 and TRBJ2-1): GAGVSQTPSNKVTEKGKYVELRCDPISGHTALYWYRQSLGQGPEFLIYFQGTGAADDSGLPNDRFFAVRPEGSVSTLKIQRTERGDSAVYLCASSPLRSDSYNEQFFGPGTRLTVL.

The rearrangement uses TRBV28 and TRBJ2-3, with 7 bases that match TRBD2. The CDR3 covers 16 residues. With V trimmed by 5 bases and J by 6 bases, 14 bases remained unmatched. Germline assignment: CDR1 MDHEN and CDR2 SYDVKM. The CDR3: CASSPWVSRGVDTQYF. CDR3 coding DNA: TGTGCCAGCAGTCCCTGGGTGAGCCGGGGGGTGGATACGCAGTATTTT.

About this clone itself: One end of the junction does not line up with germline, which may come from a read error. The chain carries TRBV5-1 and TRBJ1-2; TRBD1 might be the D (5 bases). Per germline, CDR1 SGHRS and CDR2 YFSETQ. The CDR3 totals 12 residues. In DNA, the CDR3 is TGCGCCAGCAGCTCGTCAGGGTTCGGCTACCCCTTC. Its protein product is CASSSSGFGYPF.